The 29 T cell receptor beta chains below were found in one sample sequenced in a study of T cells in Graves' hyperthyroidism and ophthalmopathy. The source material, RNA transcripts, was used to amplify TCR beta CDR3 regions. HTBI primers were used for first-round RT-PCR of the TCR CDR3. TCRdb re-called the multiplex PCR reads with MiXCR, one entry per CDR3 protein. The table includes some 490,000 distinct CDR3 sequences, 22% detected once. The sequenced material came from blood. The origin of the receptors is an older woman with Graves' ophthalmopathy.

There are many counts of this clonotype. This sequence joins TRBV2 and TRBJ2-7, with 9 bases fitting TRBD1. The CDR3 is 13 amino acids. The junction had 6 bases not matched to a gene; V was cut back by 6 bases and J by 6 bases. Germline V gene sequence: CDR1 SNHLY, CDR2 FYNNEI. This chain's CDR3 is CASSMGQGFEQYF. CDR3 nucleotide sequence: TGTGCCAGCAGCATGGGACAGGGTTTCGAGCAGTACTTC. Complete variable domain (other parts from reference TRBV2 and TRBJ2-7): EPEVTQTPSHQVTQMGQEVILRCVPISNHLYFYWYRQILGQKVEFLVSFYNNEISEKSEIFDDQFSVERPDGSNFTLKIRSTKLEDSAMYFCASSMGQGFEQYFGPGTRLTVT.

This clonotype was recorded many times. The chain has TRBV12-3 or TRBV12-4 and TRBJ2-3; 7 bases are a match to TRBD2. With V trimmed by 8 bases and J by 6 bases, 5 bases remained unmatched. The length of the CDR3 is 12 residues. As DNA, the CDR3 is TGTGCCAGCGTGGCGGGAGCTGATACGCAGTATTTT. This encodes CASVAGADTQYF.

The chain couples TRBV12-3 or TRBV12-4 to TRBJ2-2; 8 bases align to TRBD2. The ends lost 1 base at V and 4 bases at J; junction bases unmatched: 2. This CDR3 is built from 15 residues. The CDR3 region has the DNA TGTGCCAGCAGTTTAGAACTAGCGGTCACCGGGGAGCTGTTTTTT. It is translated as CASSLELAVTGELFF.

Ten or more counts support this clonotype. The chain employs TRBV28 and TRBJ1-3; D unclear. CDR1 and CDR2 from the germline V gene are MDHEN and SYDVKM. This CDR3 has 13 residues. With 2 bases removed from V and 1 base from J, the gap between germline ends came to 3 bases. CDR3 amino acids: CASSLPSGNTIYF. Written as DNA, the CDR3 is TGTGCCAGCAGTTTACCGTCTGGAAACACCATATATTTT.

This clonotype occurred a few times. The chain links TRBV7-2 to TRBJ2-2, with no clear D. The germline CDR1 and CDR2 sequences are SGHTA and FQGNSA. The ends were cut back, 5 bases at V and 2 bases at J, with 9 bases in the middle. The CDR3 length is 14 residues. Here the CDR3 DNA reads TGTGCCAGCAGCGCCACGTTCAACACCGGGGAGCTGTTTTTT. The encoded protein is CASSATFNTGELFF.

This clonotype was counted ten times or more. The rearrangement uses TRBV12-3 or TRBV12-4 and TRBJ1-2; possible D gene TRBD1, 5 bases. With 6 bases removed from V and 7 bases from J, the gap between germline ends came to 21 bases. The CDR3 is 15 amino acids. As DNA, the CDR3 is TGTGCCAGCAGCGTCTTTGGGGCCAGAGTGGGTGGCTACACCTTC. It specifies CASSVFGARVGGYTF.

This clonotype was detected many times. The DNA for the CDR3 is TGTGCCAGCAGTTACGGGCATAACTACGAGCAGTACTTC. This sequence encodes CASSYGHNYEQYF. The rearrangement links TRBV6-2 or TRBV6-3 to TRBJ2-7; D remains unclear. The ends were cut back, 2 bases at V and 3 bases at J, with 8 bases in the middle. CDR1 MNHEY and CDR2 SVGEGT come from the germline V gene. The CDR3 loop spans 13 amino acids.

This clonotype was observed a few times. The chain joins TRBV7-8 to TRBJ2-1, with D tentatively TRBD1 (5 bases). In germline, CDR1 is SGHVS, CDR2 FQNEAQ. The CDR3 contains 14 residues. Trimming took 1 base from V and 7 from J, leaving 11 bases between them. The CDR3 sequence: CASSLVEAGNEQFF. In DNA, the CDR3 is TGTGCCAGCAGCTTAGTAGAGGCAGGGAATGAGCAGTTCTTC.

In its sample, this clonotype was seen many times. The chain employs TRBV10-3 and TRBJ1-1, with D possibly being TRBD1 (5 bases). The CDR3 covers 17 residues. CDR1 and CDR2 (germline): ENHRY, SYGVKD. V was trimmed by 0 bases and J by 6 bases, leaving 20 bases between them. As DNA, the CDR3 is TGTGCCATCAGTGAGTCCCTTGGGACCCCAGGCCCCCCTGAAGCTTTCTTT. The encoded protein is CAISESLGTPGPPEAFF.

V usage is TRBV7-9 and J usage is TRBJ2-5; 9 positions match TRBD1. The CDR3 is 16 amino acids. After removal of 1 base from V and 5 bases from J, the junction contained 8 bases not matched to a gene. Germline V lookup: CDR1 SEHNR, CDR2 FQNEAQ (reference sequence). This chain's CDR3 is CASSLDVGQGSETQYF. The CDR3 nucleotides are TGTGCCAGCAGCTTAGATGTGGGACAGGGATCGGAGACCCAGTACTTC. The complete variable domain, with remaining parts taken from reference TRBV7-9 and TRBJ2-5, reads DTGVSQNPRHKITKRGQNVTFRCDPISEHNRLYWYRQTLGQGPEFLTYFQNEAQLEKSRLLSDRFSAERPKGSFSTLEIQRTEQGDSAMYLCASSLDVGQGSETQYFGPGTRLLVL.

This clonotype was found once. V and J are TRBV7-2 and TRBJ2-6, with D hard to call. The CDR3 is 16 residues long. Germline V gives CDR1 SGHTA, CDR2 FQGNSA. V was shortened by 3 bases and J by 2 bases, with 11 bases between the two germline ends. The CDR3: CASSLPRVAGANVLTF. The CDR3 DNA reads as TGTGCCAGCAGCTTGCCTCGGGTGGCTGGGGCCAACGTCCTGACTTTC.

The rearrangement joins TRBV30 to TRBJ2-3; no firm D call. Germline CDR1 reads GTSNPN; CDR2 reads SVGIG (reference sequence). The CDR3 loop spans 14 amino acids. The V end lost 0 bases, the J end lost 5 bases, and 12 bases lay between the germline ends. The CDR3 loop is CAWSVLAGVDTQYF. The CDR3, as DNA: TGTGCCTGGAGTGTACTGGCTGGGGTAGATACGCAGTATTTT.

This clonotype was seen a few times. CDR3 sequence reads: CASSREQGYNEQFF. CDR3 nucleotide sequence: TGTGCCAGCAGCCGGGAACAGGGGTACAATGAGCAGTTCTTC. V is TRBV7-2 and J is TRBJ2-1, with 7 bases aligning to TRBD1. Trimming at V came to 5 bases and at J to 4 bases, leaving 5 bases not matched to a gene. The CDR3 length is 14 residues. From germline, CDR1 is SGHTA and CDR2 FQGNSA. Based on the CDR3 plus reference TRBV7-2 and TRBJ2-1, the full variable domain is GAGVSQSPSNKVTEKGKDVELRCDPISGHTALYWYRQSLGQGLEFLIYFQGNSAPDKSGLPSDRFSAERTGGSVSTLTIQRTQQEDSAVYLCASSREQGYNEQFFGPGTRLTVL.

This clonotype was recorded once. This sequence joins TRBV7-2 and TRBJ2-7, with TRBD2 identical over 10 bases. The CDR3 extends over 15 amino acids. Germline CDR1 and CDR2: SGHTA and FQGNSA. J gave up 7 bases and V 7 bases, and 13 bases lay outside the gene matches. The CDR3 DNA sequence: TGTGCCAGCAACCCCTCGCCTAGCGGGAGAGGAGAGCAGTACTTC. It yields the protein CASNPSPSGRGEQYF.

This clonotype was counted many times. CDR3 nucleotide sequence: TGCAGTGCTCCTGATATAGCGGGAGGGCCGGTAGATACGCAGTATTTT. Protein sequence: CSAPDIAGGPVDTQYF. The J gene is TRBJ2-3, the V gene TRBV20-1; the match to TRBD2 covers 11 bases. The CDR3 totals 16 residues. The junction had 12 bases not matched to a gene; V was cut back by 5 bases and J by 5 bases. CDR1 is DFQATT and CDR2 is SNEGSKA in the germline V gene (reference sequence).

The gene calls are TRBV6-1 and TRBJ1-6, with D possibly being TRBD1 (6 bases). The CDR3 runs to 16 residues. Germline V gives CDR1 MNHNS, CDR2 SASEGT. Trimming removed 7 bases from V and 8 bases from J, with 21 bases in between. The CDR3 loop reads CASNKGGIRGDSPLHF. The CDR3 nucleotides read TGTGCCAGCAATAAGGGGGGGATCAGGGGAGATTCACCCCTCCACTTT.

The CDR3 protein is CATSSDSLQVFVYNEQFF. The CDR3 bases are TGTGCCACCAGCAGCGACTCCTTACAGGTGTTCGTCTACAATGAGCAGTTCTTC. The chain couples TRBV15 to TRBJ2-1, with D maybe TRBD1 (5 bases). The CDR3 is 18 residues long. Deletions cut 3 bases from V and 3 bases from J, with 21 bases between. Looked up from germline, CDR1 is LNHNV and CDR2 is YYDKDF (reference sequence).

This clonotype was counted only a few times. This CDR3 reads CSAVWTSGRSDTQYF. The DNA for the CDR3 is TGCAGTGCGGTATGGACTAGCGGGAGGTCAGATACGCAGTATTTT. This sequence joins TRBV20-1 and TRBJ2-3; 14 positions agree with TRBD2. Germline lookup yields CDR1 DFQATT and CDR2 SNEGSKA (reference sequence). The CDR3 is 15 residues long. V shed 6 bases, J shed 4 bases, and the junction held 6 bases outside the gene matches.

CDR3 nucleotide sequence: TGTGCCAGCTCTCCCGGGGGGTTCGGGCAGTACTTC. It translates to CASSPGGFGQYF. The chain has TRBV18 and TRBJ2-7; 7 positions match TRBD2. Germline lookup yields CDR1 KGHSH and CDR2 LQKENI. CDR3 length: 12 residues. J lost 9 bases, V lost 6 bases, and 8 bases had no gene match.

The CDR3 reads CGVPRVGYTEAFF. CDR3 DNA sequence: TGCGGAGTACCCAGGGTGGGGTATACTGAAGCTTTCTTT. The chain joins TRBV20-1 to TRBJ1-1, with TRBD1 as a possible D gene (5 bases). The CDR3 sequence is 13 residues long. Germline assignment: CDR1 DFQATT and CDR2 SNEGSKA (reference sequence).

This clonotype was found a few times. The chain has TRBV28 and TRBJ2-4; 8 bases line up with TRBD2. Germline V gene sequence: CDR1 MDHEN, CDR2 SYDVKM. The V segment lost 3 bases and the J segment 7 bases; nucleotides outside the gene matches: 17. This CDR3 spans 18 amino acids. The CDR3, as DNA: TGTGCCAGCAGTTTTAAGCCACGGGGGGGGCGTAATTGGAACATTCAGTACTTC. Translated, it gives CASSFKPRGGRNWNIQYF.

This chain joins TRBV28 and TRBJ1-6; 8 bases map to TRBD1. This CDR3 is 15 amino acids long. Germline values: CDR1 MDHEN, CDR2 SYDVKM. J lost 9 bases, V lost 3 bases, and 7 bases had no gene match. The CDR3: CASSFGSGGGSPLHF. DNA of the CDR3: TGTGCCAGCAGTTTCGGGTCAGGGGGCGGTTCACCCCTCCACTTT.

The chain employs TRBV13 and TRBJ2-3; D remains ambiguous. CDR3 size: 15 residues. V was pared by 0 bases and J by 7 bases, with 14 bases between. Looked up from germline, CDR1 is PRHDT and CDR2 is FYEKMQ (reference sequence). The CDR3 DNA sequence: TGTGCCAGCAGCTTAGGTAGCCTATCACCCAATACGCAGTATTTT. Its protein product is CASSLGSLSPNTQYF.

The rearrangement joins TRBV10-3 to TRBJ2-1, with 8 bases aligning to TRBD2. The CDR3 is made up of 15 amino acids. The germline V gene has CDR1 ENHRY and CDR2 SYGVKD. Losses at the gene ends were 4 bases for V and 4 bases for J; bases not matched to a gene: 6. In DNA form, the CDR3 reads TGTGCCATCAGTGCACTAGCGGAGACATACAATGAGCAGTTCTTC. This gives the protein CAISALAETYNEQFF.

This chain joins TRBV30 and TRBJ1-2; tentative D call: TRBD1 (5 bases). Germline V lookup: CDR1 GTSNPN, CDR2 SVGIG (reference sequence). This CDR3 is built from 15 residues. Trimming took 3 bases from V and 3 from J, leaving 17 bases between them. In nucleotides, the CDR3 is TGTGCCTGGAGCCCTGACAGTGCGGCGTACTATGGCTACACCTTC. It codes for CAWSPDSAAYYGYTF. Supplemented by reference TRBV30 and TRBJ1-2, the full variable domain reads SQTIHQWPATLVQPVGSPLSLECTVEGTSNPNLYWYRQAAGRGLQLLFYSVGIGQISSEVPQNLSASRPQDRQFILSSKKLLLSDSGFYLCAWSPDSAAYYGYTFGSGTRLTVV.

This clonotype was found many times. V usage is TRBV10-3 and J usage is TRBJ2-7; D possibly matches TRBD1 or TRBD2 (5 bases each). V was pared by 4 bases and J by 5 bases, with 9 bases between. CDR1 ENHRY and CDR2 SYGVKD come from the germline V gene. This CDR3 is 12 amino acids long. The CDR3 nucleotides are TGTGCCATCAGTGGAATGGGGGACGAGCAGTACTTC. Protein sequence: CAISGMGDEQYF.

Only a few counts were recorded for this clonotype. The CDR3: CASNSGTSGAYNEQFF. CDR3 DNA sequence: TGTGCCAGCAACTCCGGGACTAGCGGGGCCTACAATGAGCAGTTCTTC. The rearrangement joins TRBV6-2 or TRBV6-3 to TRBJ2-1, with 13 bases that match TRBD2. V lost 7 bases to trimming and J lost 2 bases; unmatched junction nucleotides: 5. Germline CDR1 MNHEY, CDR2 SVGEGT. This CDR3 has 16 residues.

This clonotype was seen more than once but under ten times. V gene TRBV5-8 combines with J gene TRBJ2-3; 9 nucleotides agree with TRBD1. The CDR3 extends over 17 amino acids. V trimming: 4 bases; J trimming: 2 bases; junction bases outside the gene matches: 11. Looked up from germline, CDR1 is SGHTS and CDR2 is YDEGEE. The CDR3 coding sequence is TGTGCCAGCAGCAGTGGACAGGGGTTGGCCACCACAGATACGCAGTATTTT. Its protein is CASSSGQGLATTDTQYF.

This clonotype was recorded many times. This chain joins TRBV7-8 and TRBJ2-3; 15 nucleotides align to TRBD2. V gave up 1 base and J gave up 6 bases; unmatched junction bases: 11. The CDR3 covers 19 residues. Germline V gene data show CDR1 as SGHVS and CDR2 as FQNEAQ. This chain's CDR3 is CASSLDPGLAGGEADTQYF. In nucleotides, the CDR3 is TGTGCCAGCAGCTTAGATCCGGGACTAGCGGGAGGTGAGGCGGATACGCAGTATTTT.